These 28 T cell receptor beta chains came from one sample sequenced in a study of identical twins. TCRdb processed the 5' RACE reads anew with MiXCR; each CDR3 protein has one entry. The data show around 690,000 distinct CDR3 sequences, 21% seen once. The same data also contributed to another study, on T cells expressing NK-cell markers.

The sample comprised PBMCs. Receptor source: a woman in her late teens or twenties in good health.

This clonotype has ten or more counts. The genes are TRBV12-3 or TRBV12-4 and TRBJ2-5, with a weak D call TRBD2 (6 bases). V lost 6 bases, J lost 5 bases, and 13 bases lay in between. The CDR3 consists of 13 residues. CDR3 residues: CASRMSGGETQYF. The DNA of the CDR3 is TGTGCCAGCAGGATGTCTGGGGGGGAGACCCAGTACTTC.

This chain joins TRBV20-1 and TRBJ2-7; 15 bases are a match to TRBD2. Germline trimming cut 6 bases from V and 5 bases from J; bases unmatched to any gene: 11. The CDR3 runs 16 residues. Germline CDR1 reads DFQATT; CDR2 reads SNEGSKA (reference sequence). CDR3 loop: CSARGLAGGIQDEQYF. Here the CDR3 DNA reads TGCAGTGCGCGGGGACTAGCGGGAGGAATTCAGGACGAGCAGTACTTC.

The rearrangement uses TRBV24-1 and TRBJ2-3, with D possibly being TRBD1 (6 bases). The CDR3 totals 13 residues. Germline lookup yields CDR1 KGHDR and CDR2 SFDVKD. V was trimmed by 9 bases and J by 0 bases, leaving 9 bases between them. This CDR3 reads CATQGYSTDTQYF. The CDR3 DNA is TGTGCCACCCAGGGGTATAGCACAGATACGCAGTATTTT.

This clonotype was observed a few times. This chain connects TRBV3-1 to TRBJ2-7; D unresolved. The V end was cut by 0 bases, the J end by 0 bases, with 9 bases between. The CDR3 runs to 15 residues. CDR1 is LGHDT, CDR2 YNNKEL, per germline (reference sequence). The CDR3 DNA reads as TGTGCCAGCAGCCAAGATTTGACGAGCTCCTACGAGCAGTACTTC. As protein: CASSQDLTSSYEQYF.

The chain employs TRBV7-9 and TRBJ2-5; D is unresolved. The V end lost 6 bases, the J end lost 3 bases, and 8 bases lay between the germline ends. Germline V gives CDR1 SEHNR, CDR2 FQNEAQ (reference sequence). CDR3 size: 12 residues. The CDR3 spells CASRSQEETQYF. Written as DNA, the CDR3 is TGTGCCAGCAGGAGTCAAGAAGAGACCCAGTACTTC.

CDR3: CASSYRGAAGYTF. The CDR3 DNA is TGTGCCAGCAGTTACCGGGGAGCCGCGGGCTACACCTTC. The chain employs TRBV6-5 and TRBJ1-2; no definite D call. The ends were cut back, 2 bases at V and 8 bases at J, with 12 bases in the middle. This CDR3 spans 13 amino acids. The germline V gene has CDR1 MNHEY and CDR2 SVGAGI.

This clonotype was detected only a few times. The rearrangement joins TRBV7-2 to TRBJ2-4; D might be TRBD1 (6 bases). The V end lost 9 bases, the J end lost 7 bases, and 19 bases lay between the germline ends. The CDR3 sequence is 14 residues long. The V gene's germline CDR1 is SGHTA and CDR2 FQGNSA. The CDR3 DNA reads TGTGCCAGTCAGCTTAGGCGGCAGGGGAACATTCAGTACTTC. Translation: CASQLRRQGNIQYF.

The chain couples TRBV14 to TRBJ2-6; D unresolved. This CDR3 has 14 amino acids. The germline gives CDR1 SGHDN, CDR2 FVKESK. Trimming took 2 bases from V and 2 from J, leaving 4 bases between them. This CDR3 is CASSQIAGANVLTF. CDR3 nucleotides: TGTGCCAGCAGCCAAATCGCTGGGGCCAACGTCCTGACTTTC.

The rearrangement uses TRBV27 and TRBJ2-7; unclear D gene. Germline V lookup: CDR1 MNHEY, CDR2 SMNVEV (reference sequence). The V and J ends lost 5 bases and 2 bases respectively, with 16 bases between them. This CDR3 spans 15 amino acids. The CDR3 spells CASSPRRSAAYEQYF. The CDR3 nucleotides are TGTGCCAGCAGTCCCAGGAGATCCGCCGCCTACGAGCAGTACTTC.

This clonotype has just a few counts. This rearrangement joins TRBV27 to TRBJ1-1, with TRBD1 as a possible D gene (5 bases). This CDR3 is 14 amino acids long. V lost 4 bases, J lost 4 bases, and 13 bases lay in between. Germline CDR1 MNHEY, CDR2 SMNVEV (reference sequence). The CDR3 region is CASSWGMGGTEAFF. Here the CDR3 DNA reads TGTGCCAGCAGTTGGGGGATGGGCGGCACTGAAGCTTTCTTT.

The chain has TRBV27 and TRBJ2-7; D uncertain. V was trimmed by 4 bases and J by 5 bases, leaving 24 bases between them. Germline V CDR1 and CDR2: MNHEY, SMNVEV (reference sequence). There are 17 residues in the CDR3. CDR3 in amino acids: CASSSVKSLGRVDEQYF. As DNA, the CDR3 is TGTGCCAGCAGTTCAGTGAAGTCTCTCGGAAGAGTGGACGAGCAGTACTTC.

This clonotype has only a few counts. The gene calls are TRBV9 and TRBJ2-6, with D unclear. Germline assignment: CDR1 SGDLS and CDR2 YYNGEE. The CDR3 has 19 amino acids. V gave up 3 bases and J gave up 0 bases, with 19 bases separating them. CDR3 amino acids: CASSGFHDSYRSGANVLTF. The CDR3 DNA reads as TGTGCCAGCAGCGGGTTCCACGACTCTTACCGCTCTGGGGCCAACGTCCTGACTTTC.

The V and J genes are TRBV6-2 or TRBV6-3 and TRBJ2-5; 9 bases fit TRBD2. J was trimmed by 5 bases and V by 2 bases; bases with no gene match: 6. Germline CDR1 and CDR2: MNHEY and SVGEGT. The CDR3 has 15 residues. In DNA form, the CDR3 reads TGTGCCAGCAGTTACGAGCGGGAGGCCGGGGAGACCCAGTACTTC. Protein product: CASSYEREAGETQYF.

This clonotype showed up just a few times. The chain carries TRBV20-1 and TRBJ2-4; 10 bases fit TRBD1. Germline V gene sequence: CDR1 DFQATT, CDR2 SNEGSKA (reference sequence). The CDR3 covers 16 residues. V shed 3 bases and J 1 base; nucleotides not matched to a gene: 6. The CDR3 protein is CSARGQGSGAKNIQYF. CDR3 bases: TGCAGTGCTAGGGGACAGGGGTCAGGCGCCAAAAACATTCAGTACTTC.

This clonotype has just a few counts. The V gene is TRBV7-8, the J gene TRBJ1-2; 9 bases fit TRBD1. V gave up 3 bases and J gave up 3 bases; unmatched junction bases: 5. In germline, CDR1 is SGHVS, CDR2 FQNEAQ. The CDR3 consists of 15 residues. For the CDR3, the DNA is TGTGCCAGCAGCTTCCGGGACAGGGTCGACTATGGCTACACCTTC. Residues: CASSFRDRVDYGYTF.

This rearrangement joins TRBV7-9 to TRBJ2-1; TRBD2 is a possible D gene (5 bases). CDR3 length equals 11 residues. Germline values: CDR1 SEHNR, CDR2 FQNEAQ (reference sequence). With 5 bases removed from V and 15 bases from J, the gap between germline ends came to 14 bases. The CDR3 here is CASSPDGIPFF. The CDR3 DNA is TGTGCCAGCAGCCCGGACGGGATTCCGTTCTTC.

This clonotype has more than one count but fewer than ten. The rearrangement uses TRBV20-1 and TRBJ2-5; the D gene is possibly TRBD2 (7 bases). The length of the CDR3 is 17 residues. Germline V gives CDR1 DFQATT, CDR2 SNEGSKA (reference sequence). Trimming took off 2 bases at V and 2 bases at J, with 21 bases between the two ends. The CDR3 loop reads CSARPYKVAGAQETQYF. Here the CDR3 DNA reads TGCAGTGCTAGACCGTATAAGGTTGCGGGGGCGCAAGAGACCCAGTACTTC.

The V call is TRBV6-5, the J call TRBJ2-7; perhaps TRBD1 as D (7 bases). CDR1 and CDR2 (germline): MNHEY, SVGAGI. The V end was cut by 4 bases, the J end by 7 bases, with 17 bases between. This CDR3 is 14 amino acids long. The CDR3 loop is CASSLSGGKEEQYF. As DNA, the CDR3 is TGTGCCAGCAGTTTATCAGGGGGGAAGGAAGAGCAGTACTTC.

Written as DNA, the CDR3 is TGCAGCGTTTCTTCTCTAGCGGATTACAATGAGCAGTTCTTC. It codes for CSVSSLADYNEQFF. The chain links TRBV29-1 to TRBJ2-1; 7 nucleotides line up with TRBD2. The CDR3 consists of 14 residues. CDR1 SQVTM and CDR2 ANQGSEA come from the germline V gene. With 5 bases clipped from V and 4 bases from J, the junction kept 8 bases outside the gene matches.

This clonotype was picked up many times. The V gene is TRBV12-3 or TRBV12-4, the J gene TRBJ2-2, with 8 bases matching TRBD1. Trimming removed 5 bases from V and 6 bases from J; junction bases left unmatched: 8. The CDR3 sequence is 15 residues long. The CDR3 nucleotides read TGTGCCAGCAGTCCGTCGGGACAGGAGGCCGGGGAGCTGTTTTTT. Residues: CASSPSGQEAGELFF.

This clonotype has more than one count but fewer than ten. The chain combines TRBV5-5 with TRBJ1-2; TRBD1 might be the D (6 bases). Germline CDR1 and CDR2: SGHKS and YYEKEE (reference sequence). The V and J ends lost 4 bases and 4 bases respectively, with 17 bases between them. The CDR3 covers 15 residues. The CDR3: CASSVNRVTFYGYTF. The CDR3 region has the DNA TGTGCCAGCAGCGTAAACAGGGTCACATTCTATGGCTACACCTTC.

The table lists this clonotype with a count of one. V usage is TRBV12-3 or TRBV12-4 and J usage is TRBJ2-2; D unresolved. The CDR3 consists of 13 residues. V was pared by 9 bases and J by 4 bases, with 12 bases between. For the CDR3, the DNA is TGTGCCAGTAAACTTTCCTCCACCGGGGAGCTGTTTTTT. It yields the protein CASKLSSTGELFF.

A few counts support this clonotype. V gene TRBV20-1 combines with J gene TRBJ2-7; 7 bases are shared with TRBD1. CDR3 length equals 14 residues. Germline CDR1 and CDR2: DFQATT and SNEGSKA (reference sequence). With V trimmed by 5 bases and J by 3 bases, 10 bases remained unmatched. CDR3 sequence: CSAYRQGDHYEQYF. As DNA, the CDR3 is TGCAGTGCTTACCGACAGGGAGACCACTACGAGCAGTACTTC.

V and J are TRBV27 and TRBJ2-7; tentatively, D is TRBD2 (7 bases). Trimming removed 6 bases from V and 4 bases from J, with 22 bases in between. Germline CDR1 and CDR2: MNHEY and SMNVEV (reference sequence). CDR3 length: 16 residues. The CDR3 nucleotides read TGTGCCAGCAGCCGACGGGGGGCCCCGACTCAATACGAGCAGTACTTC. This translates into CASSRRGAPTQYEQYF.

The chain is built from TRBV4-3 and TRBJ2-1; 7 nucleotides agree with TRBD2. The germline V gene has CDR1 LGHNA and CDR2 YSLEER. The CDR3 is 16 amino acids. V shed 0 bases, J shed 8 bases, and the junction held 10 bases outside the gene matches. DNA for the CDR3: TGCGCCAGCAGCCAAGATGGCGCGGGAGATGTTGATGAGCAGTTCTTC. It yields the protein CASSQDGAGDVDEQFF.

V usage is TRBV7-2 and J usage is TRBJ2-1; D is unclear. V gave up 5 bases and J gave up 0 bases, with 14 bases separating them. Germline loops: CDR1 SGHTA, CDR2 FQGNSA. CDR3 size: 16 residues. CDR3 in DNA: TGTGCCAGCAGCCTGCAGCCCTGGAGCTCCTACAATGAGCAGTTCTTC. Amino acids: CASSLQPWSSYNEQFF.

This clonotype has more than one count but fewer than ten. This sequence joins TRBV27 and TRBJ2-1, with D perhaps matching TRBD1 or TRBD2 (5 bases each). V was cut by 5 bases and J by 6 bases, with 20 bases left in between. There are 16 residues in the CDR3. Per germline, CDR1 MNHEY and CDR2 SMNVEV (reference sequence). The DNA for the CDR3 is TGTGCCAGCAGTACAAGGGGCCGGACCGGGACCAATGAGCAGTTCTTC. The encoded protein is CASSTRGRTGTNEQFF.

This clonotype showed up just once. The chain employs TRBV10-3 and TRBJ2-3, with a weak D call TRBD2 (5 bases). CDR3 size: 14 residues. Per the germline V gene, CDR1 is ENHRY and CDR2 is SYGVKD. Trimming left V 8 bases short and J 0 bases short, with 12 bases between. CDR3: CAIGGYHSTDTQYF. The CDR3 DNA follows: TGTGCCATCGGAGGCTACCATAGCACAGATACGCAGTATTTT.